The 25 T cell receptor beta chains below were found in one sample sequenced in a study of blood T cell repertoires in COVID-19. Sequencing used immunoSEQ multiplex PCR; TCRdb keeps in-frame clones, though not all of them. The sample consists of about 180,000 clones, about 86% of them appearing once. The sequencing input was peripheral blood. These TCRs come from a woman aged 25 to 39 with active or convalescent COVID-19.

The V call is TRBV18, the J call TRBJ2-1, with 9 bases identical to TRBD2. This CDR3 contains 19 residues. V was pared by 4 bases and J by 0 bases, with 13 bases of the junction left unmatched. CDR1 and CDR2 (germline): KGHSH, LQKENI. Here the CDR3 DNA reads TGTGCCAGCTCACACCTAGGCCTAGCGGGACTTAGCTCCTACAATGAGCAGTTCTTC. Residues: CASSHLGLAGLSSYNEQFF.

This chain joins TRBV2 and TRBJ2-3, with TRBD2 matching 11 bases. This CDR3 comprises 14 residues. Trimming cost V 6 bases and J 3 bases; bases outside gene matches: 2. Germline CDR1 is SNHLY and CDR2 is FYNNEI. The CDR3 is CASSRLAGTDTQYF. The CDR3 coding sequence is TGTGCCAGCAGCCGACTAGCGGGGACAGATACGCAGTATTTT.

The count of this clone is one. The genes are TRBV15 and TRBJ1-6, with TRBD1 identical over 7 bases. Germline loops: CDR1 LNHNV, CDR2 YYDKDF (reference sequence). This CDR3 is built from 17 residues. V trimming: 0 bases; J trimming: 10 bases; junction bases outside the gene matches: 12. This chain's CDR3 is CATSRDRSGGRGSPLHF. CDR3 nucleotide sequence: TGTGCCACCAGCAGAGATAGGAGCGGGGGCAGGGGGTCACCCCTCCACTTT. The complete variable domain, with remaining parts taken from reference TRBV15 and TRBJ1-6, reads DAMVIQNPRYQVTQFGKPVTLSCSQTLNHNVMYWYQQKSSQAPKLLFHYYDKDFNNEADTPDNFQSRRPNTSFCFLDIRSPGLGDTAMYLCATSRDRSGGRGSPLHFGNGTRLTVT.

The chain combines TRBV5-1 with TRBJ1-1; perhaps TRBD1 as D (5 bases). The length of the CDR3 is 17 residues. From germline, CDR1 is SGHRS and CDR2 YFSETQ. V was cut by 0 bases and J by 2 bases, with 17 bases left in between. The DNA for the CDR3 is TGCGCCAGCAGCTTGGTCCAGGGTGGGATTATAAACACTGAAGCTTTCTTT. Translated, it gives CASSLVQGGIINTEAFF.

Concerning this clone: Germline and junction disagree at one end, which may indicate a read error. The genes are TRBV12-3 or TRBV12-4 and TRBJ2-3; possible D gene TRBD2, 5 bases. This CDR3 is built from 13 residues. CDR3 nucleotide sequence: TGTGCCAGCAGTTTTCCTAGCATAGATACGCAGTATTTT. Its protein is CASSFPSIDTQYF.

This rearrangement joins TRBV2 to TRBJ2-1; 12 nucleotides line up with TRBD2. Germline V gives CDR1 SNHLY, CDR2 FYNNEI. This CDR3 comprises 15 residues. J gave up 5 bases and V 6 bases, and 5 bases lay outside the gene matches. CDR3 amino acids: CASRFTSGGNNEQFF. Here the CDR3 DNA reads TGTGCCAGCAGATTCACTAGCGGGGGGAACAATGAGCAGTTCTTC.

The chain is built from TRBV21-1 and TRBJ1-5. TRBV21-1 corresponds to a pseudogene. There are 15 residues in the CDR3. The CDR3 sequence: CASSKGRGSNQPQHF. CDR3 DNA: TGTGCCAGCAGCAAAGGAAGAGGGTCGAATCAGCCCCAGCATTTT.

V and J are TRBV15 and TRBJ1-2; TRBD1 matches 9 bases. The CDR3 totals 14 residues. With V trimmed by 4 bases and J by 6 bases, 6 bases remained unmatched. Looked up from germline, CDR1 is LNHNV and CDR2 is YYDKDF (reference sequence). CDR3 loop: CATSKTTGGDGYTF. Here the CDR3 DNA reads TGTGCCACCAGCAAGACGACAGGGGGAGATGGCTACACCTTC.

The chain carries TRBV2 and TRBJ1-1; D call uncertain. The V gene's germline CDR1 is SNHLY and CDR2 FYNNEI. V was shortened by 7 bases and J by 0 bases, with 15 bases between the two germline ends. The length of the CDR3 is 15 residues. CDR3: CASISGQIMNTEAFF. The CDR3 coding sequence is TGTGCCAGCATTTCTGGGCAGATCATGAACACTGAAGCTTTCTTT.

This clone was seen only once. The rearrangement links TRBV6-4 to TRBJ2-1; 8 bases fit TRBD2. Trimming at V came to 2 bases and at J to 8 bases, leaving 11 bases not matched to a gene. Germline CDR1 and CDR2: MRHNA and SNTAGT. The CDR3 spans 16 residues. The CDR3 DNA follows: TGTGCCAGCAGTGACGTGGTGAGCGGGAGTGTGCATGAGCAGTTCTTC. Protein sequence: CASSDVVSGSVHEQFF.

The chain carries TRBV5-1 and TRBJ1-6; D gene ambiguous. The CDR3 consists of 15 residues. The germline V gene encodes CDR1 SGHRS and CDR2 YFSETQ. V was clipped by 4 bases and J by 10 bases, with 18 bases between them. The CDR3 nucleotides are TGCGCCAGCAGCCCACAACTAGGGAACGGATCACCCCTCCACTTT. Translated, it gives CASSPQLGNGSPLHF.

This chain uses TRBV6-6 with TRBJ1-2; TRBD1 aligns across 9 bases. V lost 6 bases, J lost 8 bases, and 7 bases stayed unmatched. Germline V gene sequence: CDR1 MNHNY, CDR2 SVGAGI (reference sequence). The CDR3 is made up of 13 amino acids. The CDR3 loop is CASSPQGAGGYTF. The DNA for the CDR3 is TGTGCCAGCAGCCCACAGGGGGCGGGAGGCTACACCTTC.

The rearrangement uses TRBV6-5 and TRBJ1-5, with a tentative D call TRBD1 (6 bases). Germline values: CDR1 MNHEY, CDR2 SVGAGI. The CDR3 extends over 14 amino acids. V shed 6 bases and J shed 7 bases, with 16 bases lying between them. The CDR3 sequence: CASRAGVTKQPQHF. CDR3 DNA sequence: TGTGCCAGCAGGGCAGGGGTAACGAAGCAGCCCCAGCATTTT.

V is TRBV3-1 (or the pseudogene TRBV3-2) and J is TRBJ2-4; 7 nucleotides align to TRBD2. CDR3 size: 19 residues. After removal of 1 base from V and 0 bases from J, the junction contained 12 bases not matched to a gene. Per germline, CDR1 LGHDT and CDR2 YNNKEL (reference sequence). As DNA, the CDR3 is TGTGCCAGCAGCCAAGCGGCCCTCGGGGGGACGCTAGCCAAAAACATTCAGTACTTC. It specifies CASSQAALGGTLAKNIQYF.

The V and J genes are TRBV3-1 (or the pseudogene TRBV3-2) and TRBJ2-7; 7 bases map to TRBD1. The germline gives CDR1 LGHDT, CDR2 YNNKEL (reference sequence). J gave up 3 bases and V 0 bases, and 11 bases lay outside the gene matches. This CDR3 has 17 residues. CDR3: CASSQDDRASPDYEQYF. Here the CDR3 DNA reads TGTGCCAGCAGCCAAGATGACAGGGCTTCGCCCGACTACGAGCAGTACTTC.

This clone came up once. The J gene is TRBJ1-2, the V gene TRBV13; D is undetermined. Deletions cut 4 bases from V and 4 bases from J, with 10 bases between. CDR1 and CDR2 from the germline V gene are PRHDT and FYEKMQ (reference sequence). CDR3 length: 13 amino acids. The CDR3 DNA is TGTGCCAGCAGCTCACAGAGAATCTATGGCTACACCTTC. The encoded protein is CASSSQRIYGYTF. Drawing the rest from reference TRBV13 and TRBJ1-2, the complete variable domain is AAGVIQSPRHLIKEKRETATLKCYPIPRHDTVYWYQQGPGQDPQFLISFYEKMQSDKGSIPDRFSAQQFSDYHSELNMSSLELGDSALYFCASSSQRIYGYTFGSGTRLTVV.

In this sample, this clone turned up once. The CDR3 region has the DNA TGCGCCAGCAGCCTTCGACATACAACTAATGAAAAACTGTTTTTT. Translated, it gives CASSLRHTTNEKLFF. The V gene is TRBV4-1, the J gene TRBJ1-4; unclear D gene. This CDR3 is 15 amino acids long. Germline V CDR1 and CDR2: MGHRA, YSYEKL. V shed 4 bases and J shed 0 bases, with 9 bases lying between them.

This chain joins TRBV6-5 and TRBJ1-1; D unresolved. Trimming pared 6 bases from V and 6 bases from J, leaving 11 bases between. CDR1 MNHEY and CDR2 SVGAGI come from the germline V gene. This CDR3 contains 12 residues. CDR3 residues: CASRGTIPEAFF. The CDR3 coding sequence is TGTGCCAGCAGAGGTACTATCCCTGAAGCTTTCTTT.

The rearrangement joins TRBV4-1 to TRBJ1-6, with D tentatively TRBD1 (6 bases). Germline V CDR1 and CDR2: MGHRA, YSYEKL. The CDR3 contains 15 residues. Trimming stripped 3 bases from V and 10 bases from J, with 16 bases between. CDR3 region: CASSQTGGGRSPLHF. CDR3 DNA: TGCGCCAGCAGCCAGACCGGGGGGGGCCGGTCACCCCTCCACTTT.

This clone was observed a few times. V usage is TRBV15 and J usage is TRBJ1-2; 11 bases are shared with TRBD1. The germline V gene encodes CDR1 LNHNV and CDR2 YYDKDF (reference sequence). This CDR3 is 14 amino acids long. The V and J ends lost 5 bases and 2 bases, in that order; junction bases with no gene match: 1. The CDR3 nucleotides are TGTGCCACCAGCTGGGACAGGGGGAACTATGGCTACACCTTC. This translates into CATSWDRGNYGYTF. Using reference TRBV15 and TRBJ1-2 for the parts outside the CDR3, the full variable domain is DAMVIQNPRYQVTQFGKPVTLSCSQTLNHNVMYWYQQKSSQAPKLLFHYYDKDFNNEADTPDNFQSRRPNTSFCFLDIRSPGLGDTAMYLCATSWDRGNYGYTFGSGTRLTVV.

The CDR3 sequence is CASSFSAASGNTIYF. CDR3 nucleotide sequence: TGTGCCAGCAGTTTTAGTGCCGCCTCTGGAAACACCATATATTTT. The chain employs TRBV27 and TRBJ1-3, with D hard to call. The CDR3 length is 15 residues. Per the germline V gene, CDR1 is MNHEY and CDR2 is SMNVEV (reference sequence). Deletions cut 3 bases from V and 0 bases from J, with 9 bases between.

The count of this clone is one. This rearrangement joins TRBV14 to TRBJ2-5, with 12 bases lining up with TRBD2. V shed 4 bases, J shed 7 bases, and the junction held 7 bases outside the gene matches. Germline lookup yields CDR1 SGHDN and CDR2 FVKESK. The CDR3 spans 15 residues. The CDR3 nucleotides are TGTGCCAGCAGCCTGACTAGCGGGAGAGTCGGGACCCAGTACTTC. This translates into CASSLTSGRVGTQYF.

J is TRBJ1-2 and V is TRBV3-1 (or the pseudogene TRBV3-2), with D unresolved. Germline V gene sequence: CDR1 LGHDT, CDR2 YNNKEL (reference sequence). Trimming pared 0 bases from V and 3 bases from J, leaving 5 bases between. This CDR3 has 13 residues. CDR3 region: CASSQESYYGYTF. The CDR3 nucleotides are TGTGCCAGCAGCCAAGAGAGTTACTATGGCTACACCTTC.

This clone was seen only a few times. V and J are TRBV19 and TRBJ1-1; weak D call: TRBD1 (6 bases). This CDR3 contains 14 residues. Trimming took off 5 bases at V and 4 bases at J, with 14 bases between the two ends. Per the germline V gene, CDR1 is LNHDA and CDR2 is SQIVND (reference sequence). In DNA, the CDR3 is TGTGCCAGTAGTGCCAGGGGTCCGGGCACTGAAGCTTTCTTT. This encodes CASSARGPGTEAFF.

In DNA, the CDR3 is TGTGCCAGTAGTAGCCCGACAGGGTGGGGGTATGGCTACACCTTC. Amino acid sequence: CASSSPTGWGYGYTF. The chain is built from TRBV19 and TRBJ1-2; 7 bases match TRBD1. The CDR3 consists of 15 residues. J lost 5 bases, V lost 4 bases, and 10 bases had no gene match. CDR1 is LNHDA and CDR2 is SQIVND in the germline V gene (reference sequence).